This T cell receptor beta chain stems from a study of shared clonotypes between healthy human individuals. It was across several immunoSEQ plates that each subset's genomic DNA was evenly split. Original methodology: Quality scores were absent from the junction-only immunoSEQ sequences, so filtering differed. The method was immunoSEQ multiplex PCR; TCRdb's version includes in-frame clones alone and lacks a portion of them. Clonal size and the V and J genes are those of that table, whereas D and trimming came from the DNA. The profile shows about 470,000 clones, around 79% of them singletons. In germline, CDR1 is LNHDA, CDR2 SQIVND (reference sequence). Trimming removed 1 base from V and 4 bases from J; junction bases left unmatched: 3. The CDR3 extends over 14 amino acids.

The specimen sequenced was PBMCs. The sequence was collected from a woman in her forties in good health. Some clones in this sample may be carry-over from other donors' samples. This chain links TRBV19 with TRBJ1-2, with 7 positions matching TRBD1. This CDR3 reads CASSIGGQRYGYTF. The CDR3 nucleotides are TGTGCCAGTAGTATAGGGGGACAGCGCTATGGCTACACCTTC.